The rows below give T cell receptor beta chains drawn from one sample of a study of shared clonotypes between healthy human individuals. Profiled with immunoSEQ multiplex PCR; TCRdb holds only in-frame clones, not every one. The table has a few million clones, just under 95% seen once. The sample consisted of naive CD4+ T cells from PBMCs. The receptor set was obtained from a man between 18 and 35 years old in good health. Some clones in this sample may be carry-over from other donors' samples. The CDR3 runs from the conserved cysteine through the conserved F or W. D genes are given only for firm matches. Expanded clones are given a class, and other clones once, few, many or no size at all.

clone_size: NA; j_call: TRBJ2-7; d_call: NA; v_call: TRBV6-5; cdr3_nt: TGTGCCAGCAGTCGACAGGAATTGGGCTCCTACGAGCAGTACTTC; cdr3_aa: CASSRQELGSYEQYF
clone_size: NA; j_call: TRBJ1-2; d_call: NA; v_call: TRBV28; cdr3_nt: TGTGCCAGCAGTCCGGGGACCTATGGCTACACCTTC; cdr3_aa: CASSPGTYGYTF
clone_size: NA; j_call: TRBJ2-3; d_call: TRBD2; v_call: TRBV9; cdr3_nt: TGTGCCAGCAGCACAAGGGACTATAGCACAGATACGCAGTATTTT; cdr3_aa: CASSTRDYSTDTQYF
clone_size: NA; j_call: TRBJ1-4; d_call: NA; v_call: TRBV13; cdr3_nt: TGTGCCAGCAGCCCCCGACCCTTAAGGGAAAAACTGTTTTTT; cdr3_aa: CASSPRPLREKLFF
clone_size: NA; j_call: TRBJ1-4; d_call: TRBD1; v_call: TRBV7-9; cdr3_nt: TGTGCCAGCAGCCAAAGGGACAGGGGTCGGGAAAAACTGTTTTTT; cdr3_aa: CASSQRDRGREKLFF
clone_size: NA; j_call: TRBJ1-1; d_call: NA; v_call: TRBV18; cdr3_nt: TGTGCCAGCTCACCAGGGACACTGAACACTGAAGCTTTCTTT; cdr3_aa: CASSPGTLNTEAFF
clone_size: NA; j_call: TRBJ2-2; d_call: NA; v_call: TRBV7-2; cdr3_nt: TGTGCCAGCAGCTTAAGAACAGGAACCAACACCGGGGAGCTGTTTTTT; cdr3_aa: CASSLRTGTNTGELFF
clone_size: NA; j_call: TRBJ1-4; d_call: NA; v_call: TRBV9; cdr3_nt: TGTGCCAGCAGCGTAGAAGGAGCAGGGGAGAGGGAAAAACTGTTTTTT; cdr3_aa: CASSVEGAGEREKLFF
clone_size: NA; j_call: TRBJ2-7; d_call: NA; v_call: TRBV5-8; cdr3_nt: TGTGCCAGCAGCTTAACCTTTTCGAACCGGTACGAGCAGTACTTC; cdr3_aa: CASSLTFSNRYEQYF
clone_size: NA; j_call: TRBJ1-2; d_call: NA; v_call: TRBV28; cdr3_nt: TGTGCCAGCAGTTTGGAAGGCACGGCCTATGGCTACACCTTC; cdr3_aa: CASSLEGTAYGYTF
clone_size: NA; j_call: TRBJ1-4; d_call: NA; v_call: TRBV7-9; cdr3_nt: TGTGCCAGCAGCTTAGCGCTGGGTGCAACTAATGAAAAACTGTTTTTT; cdr3_aa: CASSLALGATNEKLFF
clone_size: NA; j_call: TRBJ2-4; d_call: NA; v_call: TRBV7-9; cdr3_nt: TGTGCCAGCAACCCGGTGAGGAGAGACAAAAACATTCAGTACTTC; cdr3_aa: CASNPVRRDKNIQYF
clone_size: NA; j_call: TRBJ2-3; d_call: NA; v_call: TRBV20-1; cdr3_nt: TGCAGTGCCGGTTTCACAGATACGCAGTATTTT; cdr3_aa: CSAGFTDTQYF
clone_size: NA; j_call: TRBJ1-4; d_call: TRBD1; v_call: TRBV7-9; cdr3_nt: TGTGCCAGCAGCCAAACTACATGGGAGACAGGGGTCCGGGGTGAAAAACTGTTTTTT; cdr3_aa: CASSQTTWETGVRGEKLFF
clone_size: NA; j_call: TRBJ2-1; d_call: TRBD2; v_call: TRBV5-1; cdr3_nt: TGCGCCAGCAGCTTGGTAGCGGGAGCTGGCAATGAGCAGTTCTTC; cdr3_aa: CASSLVAGAGNEQFF
clone_size: NA; j_call: TRBJ2-2; d_call: NA; v_call: TRBV2; cdr3_nt: TGTGCCAGCAGTGAGAACGGGGCCTGGAGCGGGGAGCTGTTTTTT; cdr3_aa: CASSENGAWSGELFF
clone_size: NA; j_call: TRBJ1-4; d_call: NA; v_call: TRBV6-1; cdr3_nt: TGTGCCAGCAGTGTGGGAATGACAGCGGCAACTAATGAAAAACTGTTTTTT; cdr3_aa: CASSVGMTAATNEKLFF
clone_size: once; j_call: TRBJ2-1; d_call: NA; v_call: TRBV5-4; cdr3_nt: TGTGCCAGCAGCTCCAGCCAGAGTTGGCAGTTCTTC; cdr3_aa: CASSSSQSWQFF
clone_size: once; j_call: TRBJ1-1; d_call: NA; v_call: TRBV19; cdr3_nt: TGTGCCAGTAGTAGGGAGACCCTTCGAGGGATTGAAGCTTTCTTT; cdr3_aa: CASSRETLRGIEAFF
clone_size: NA; j_call: TRBJ2-1; d_call: NA; v_call: TRBV4-1; cdr3_nt: TGCGCCAGCAGCCAAGACCCGCCCTCAGTCGAGCAGTTCTTC; cdr3_aa: CASSQDPPSVEQFF